One and the same sample provided the 7 T cell receptor beta chains below, sequenced in a study of blood T cell repertoires in COVID-19. Assay used: immunoSEQ multiplex PCR; TCRdb lists only in-frame clones, some missing. The table shows about 350,000 clones, with more than 70% occurring only once. The sequenced sample consisted of PBMCs or T cells enriched from blood (not recorded which). The receptors shown here come from a woman between 25 and 40 years old who had been exposed to COVID-19.

The chain couples TRBV28 to TRBJ1-2, with 9 nucleotides matching TRBD1. Germline loops: CDR1 MDHEN, CDR2 SYDVKM. This CDR3 has 17 amino acids. With 8 bases clipped from V and 4 bases from J, the junction kept 17 bases outside the gene matches. CDR3 protein: CASEVATRTGAIYGYTF. The CDR3 nucleotides read TGTGCCAGCGAAGTGGCCACCCGGACAGGGGCCATCTATGGCTACACCTTC.

The chain joins TRBV3-1 (or the pseudogene TRBV3-2) to TRBJ1-2; tentative D call: TRBD1 (6 bases). The CDR3 sequence is 16 residues long. Germline V gene data show CDR1 as LGHDT and CDR2 as YNNKEL (reference sequence). With 6 bases removed from V and 5 bases from J, the gap between germline ends came to 22 bases. Here the CDR3 DNA reads TGTGCCAGCAGACCCACCGCCAAGACAGGAGATTATGGCTACACCTTC. Its translation: CASRPTAKTGDYGYTF.

A word on this clone: Other DNA sequences in the same sample also yield this CDR3. This rearrangement joins TRBV7-3 to TRBJ2-3; D is perhaps TRBD2 (5 bases). Germline assignment: CDR1 SGHTA and CDR2 FQGTGA. This CDR3 spans 14 amino acids. Between the trimmed V and J ends, which lost 4 bases and 1 base, there was a span of 9 bases. The CDR3 DNA reads as TGTGCCAGCAGCTCATCCGGGGGCACAGATACGCAGTATTTT. This translates into CASSSSGGTDTQYF.

The CDR3 loop reads CASSQSGSLDEQYF. DNA for the CDR3: TGTGCCAGCAGCCAGAGCGGGAGTCTCGACGAGCAGTACTTC. This chain uses TRBV3-1 (or the pseudogene TRBV3-2) with TRBJ2-7; 8 bases map to TRBD2. CDR3 length: 14 residues. The V gene's germline CDR1 is LGHDT and CDR2 YNNKEL (reference sequence). V dropped 3 bases and J dropped 5; count of bases not matched to a gene: 6.

The gene calls are TRBV2 and TRBJ2-1; D possibly corresponds to TRBD2 (6 bases). CDR1 is SNHLY, CDR2 FYNNEI, per germline. This CDR3 is 10 amino acids long. The ends were cut back, 6 bases at V and 9 bases at J, with 6 bases in the middle. In DNA, the CDR3 is TGTGCCAGCAGGGGAGGTGAGCAGTTCTTC. Protein product: CASRGGEQFF.

The chain links TRBV5-1 to TRBJ2-3, with 9 positions matching TRBD2. V was pared by 0 bases and J by 6 bases, with 11 bases of the junction left unmatched. Germline V CDR1 and CDR2: SGHRS, YFSETQ. The CDR3 totals 17 residues. CDR3: CASSLGLSGSRRDTQYF. The CDR3 nucleotides are TGCGCCAGCAGCTTGGGCCTTAGCGGGAGTAGGAGGGATACGCAGTATTTT. Full variable domain (rest looked up from reference TRBV5-1 and TRBJ2-3): KAGVTQTPRYLIKTRGQQVTLSCSPISGHRSVSWYQQTPGQGLQFLFEYFSETQRNKGNFPGRFSGRQFSNSRSEMNVSTLELGDSALYLCASSLGLSGSRRDTQYFGPGTRLTVL.

The CDR3 coding sequence is TGTGCCACCAGTGATTTGATGCAGGGGAACGGGGAGCTGTTTTTT. Translating it yields CATSDLMQGNGELFF. V usage is TRBV24-1 and J usage is TRBJ2-2; the D gene is possibly TRBD1 (6 bases). Germline V gives CDR1 KGHDR, CDR2 SFDVKD. V was trimmed by 0 bases and J by 7 bases, leaving 11 bases between them. The CDR3 has 15 amino acids.